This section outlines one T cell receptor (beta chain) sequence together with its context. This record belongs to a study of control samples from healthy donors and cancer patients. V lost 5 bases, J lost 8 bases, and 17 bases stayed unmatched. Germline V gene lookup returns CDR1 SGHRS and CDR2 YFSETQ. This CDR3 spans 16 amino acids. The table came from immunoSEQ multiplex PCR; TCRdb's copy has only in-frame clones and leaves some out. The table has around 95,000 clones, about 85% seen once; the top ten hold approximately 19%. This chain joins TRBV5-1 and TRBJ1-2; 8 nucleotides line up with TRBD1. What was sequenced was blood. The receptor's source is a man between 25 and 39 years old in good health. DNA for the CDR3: TGCGCCAGCAGACCGCAAGTCTACCAGGGGGCGGACGGCTACACCTTC. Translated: CASRPQVYQGADGYTF.